This T cell receptor beta chain is from a study of shared clonotypes between healthy human individuals. Study details: The people who gave samples were two women and three men aged 18 to 49.

V dropped 5 bases and J dropped 8 bases, with 23 bases sitting between them. The CDR3 consists of 16 residues. Germline V lookup: CDR1 ENHRY, CDR2 SYGVKD. With regard to this clone: Its antigen is unidentified.

Profiled with immunoSEQ multiplex PCR; TCRdb holds only in-frame clones, not every one. The table has approximately 2,300,000 clones, around 93% seen once. Broader study findings: A reduction in generation probabilities was seen for non-shared clonotypes relative to those shared by all four donors. Estimated richness values were generally larger in naive subsets than in memory subsets.

V gene TRBV10-3 combines with J gene TRBJ2-3; a weak D match, TRBD1 (6 bases). The sequence was obtained from a man between 18 and 29 years old in good health. Some clones in this sample may be carry-over from other donors' samples. The material sequenced was naive CD4+ T cells from PBMCs. Subset noted: CD45RA+ positively selected. The CDR3 here is CAISLNRDNQWGTQYF. For the CDR3, the DNA is TGTGCCATCAGTCTGAACCGGGACAACCAATGGGGTACGCAGTATTTT.